These 19 T cell receptor beta chains were all obtained from the same sample, sequenced in a study of shared clonotypes between healthy human individuals. Naive-designated CD8 cells lacked CD45RO, were positively enriched for CCR7, and omitted terminally differentiated effector memory CD45RA+ cells. Repertoires were generated with immunoSEQ multiplex PCR, while TCRdb's copy carries only in-frame clones and drops some. The data hold fewer than 850,000 clones, with roughly 96% observed a single time. Sequencing input: naive CD8+ T cells sorted from blood. Source of these receptors: a man under 40 in good health.

The V gene is TRBV4-1, the J gene TRBJ2-1, with 8 bases lining up with TRBD2. CDR3 length equals 13 residues. The J segment lost 13 bases and the V segment lost 2 bases, leaving 7 bases of the junction unmatched. CDR1 MGHRA and CDR2 YSYEKL come from the germline V gene. This CDR3 reads CASSQPISGKQFF. CDR3 bases: TGCGCCAGCAGCCAACCGATTAGCGGGAAACAGTTCTTC.

The V and J genes are TRBV7-2 and TRBJ1-1; TRBD1 is a possible D gene (6 bases). The germline V gene has CDR1 SGHTA and CDR2 FQGNSA. V lost 3 bases, J lost 1 base, and 18 bases lay in between. The CDR3 loop spans 17 amino acids. DNA of the CDR3: TGTGCCAGCAGCTTCCGGTTAGGACAGAAACAGAACACTGAAGCTTTCTTT. It translates to CASSFRLGQKQNTEAFF.

This chain connects TRBV13 to TRBJ1-2; D gene unclear. The CDR3 covers 13 residues. CDR1 and CDR2 (germline): PRHDT, FYEKMQ (reference sequence). Trimming took 3 bases from V and 4 from J, leaving 9 bases between them. CDR3 loop: CASSLLPSYGYTF. The CDR3 nucleotides are TGTGCCAGCAGCTTGTTACCGAGCTATGGCTACACCTTC. The whole variable domain, filled in from reference TRBV13 and TRBJ1-2, reads AAGVIQSPRHLIKEKRETATLKCYPIPRHDTVYWYQQGPGQDPQFLISFYEKMQSDKGSIPDRFSAQQFSDYHSELNMSSLELGDSALYFCASSLLPSYGYTFGSGTRLTVV.

The J gene is TRBJ1-2, the V gene TRBV19; the D gene is possibly TRBD1 (5 bases). Germline assignment: CDR1 LNHDA and CDR2 SQIVND (reference sequence). The V gene lost 1 base and the J gene lost 5 bases, with 11 bases spanning the gap. The CDR3 runs 14 residues. CDR3 in amino acids: CASSIAETEYGYTF. For the CDR3, the DNA is TGTGCCAGTAGTATAGCGGAGACAGAATATGGCTACACCTTC.

This clone has a handful of counts. One end of the junction does not line up with germline, which may come from a read error. Here the CDR3 DNA reads TGTGCCGGCAGACTAGCGGGAGGTTACGAGCAGTACTTC. It codes for CAGRLAGGYEQYF. The rearrangement links TRBV7-9 to TRBJ2-7; 13 nucleotides align to TRBD2. Germline CDR1 and CDR2: SEHNR and FQNEAQ (reference sequence). The length of the CDR3 is 13 residues.

The chain has TRBV5-6 and TRBJ2-2, with TRBD2 identical over 9 bases. The germline V gene has CDR1 SGHDT and CDR2 YYEEEE. The CDR3 spans 16 residues. The V and J ends lost 0 bases and 3 bases, in that order; junction bases with no gene match: 3. The CDR3 DNA reads as TGTGCCAGCAGCTTGGAGGTAGCGGGAGACACCGGGGAGCTGTTTTTT. Protein product: CASSLEVAGDTGELFF.

CDR3 sequence (DNA): TGTGCCATCACAACAGGGCCCCGTGCTAGCACAGATACGCAGTATTTT. Translating it yields CAITTGPRASTDTQYF. The chain is built from TRBV10-3 and TRBJ2-3, with D tentatively TRBD1 (6 bases). Germline CDR1 ENHRY, CDR2 SYGVKD. Between the trimmed V and J ends, which lost 7 bases and 0 bases, there was a span of 17 bases. This CDR3 has 16 residues.

The rearrangement uses TRBV28 and TRBJ2-1, with D maybe TRBD2 (6 bases). This CDR3 has 15 residues. Germline CDR1 and CDR2: MDHEN and SYDVKM. Trimming removed 6 bases from V and 8 bases from J, with 20 bases in between. The CDR3 protein is CASRYRRETIDEQFF. In nucleotides, the CDR3 is TGTGCCAGCAGGTACCGACGGGAGACAATTGATGAGCAGTTCTTC.

The chain carries TRBV9 and TRBJ2-1; D might be TRBD1 (5 bases). Germline V gives CDR1 SGDLS, CDR2 YYNGEE. The CDR3 has 14 residues. The V gene lost 1 base and the J gene lost 7 bases, with 12 bases spanning the gap. The CDR3 nucleotides read TGTGCCAGCAGCGTATCGACAGCTGAGAATGAGCAGTTCTTC. It is translated as CASSVSTAENEQFF.

The chain is built from TRBV5-4 and TRBJ2-1; D may correspond to TRBD1 or TRBD2 (5 bases each). Per germline, CDR1 SGHNT and CDR2 YYREEE (reference sequence). This CDR3 has 15 residues. With 4 bases removed from V and 0 bases from J, the gap between germline ends came to 11 bases. The CDR3: CASSPPGSSYNEQFF. In DNA form, the CDR3 reads TGTGCCAGCAGCCCTCCAGGGAGCTCCTACAATGAGCAGTTCTTC.

This clone was observed a single time. The chain has TRBV27 and TRBJ1-5, with TRBD1 matching 7 bases. This CDR3 contains 14 residues. Germline V CDR1 and CDR2: MNHEY, SMNVEV (reference sequence). Unmatched junction bases numbered 1, after V lost 2 bases and J lost 3 bases. CDR3 residues: CASSLGQANQPQHF. CDR3 coding DNA: TGTGCCAGCAGTTTAGGACAGGCCAATCAGCCCCAGCATTTT.

The CDR3 spells CASSPTGGPTDTQYF. Written as DNA, the CDR3 is TGTGCCAGCAGCCCAACAGGGGGACCTACAGATACGCAGTATTTT. This rearrangement joins TRBV7-6 to TRBJ2-3, with 8 bases lining up with TRBD1. Germline trimming cut 5 bases from V and 3 bases from J; bases unmatched to any gene: 7. CDR3 length equals 15 residues. Germline assignment: CDR1 SGHVS and CDR2 FNYEAQ.

This chain uses TRBV7-2 with TRBJ2-7, with D possibly called TRBD1 or TRBD2 (5 bases each). The germline V gene encodes CDR1 SGHTA and CDR2 FQGNSA. Trimming removed 4 bases from V and 1 base from J, with 23 bases in between. The CDR3 has 18 residues. CDR3 sequence reads: CASSYYLLSGGGSYEQYF. The CDR3 nucleotides read TGTGCCAGCAGCTATTACTTACTTTCTGGTGGGGGATCCTACGAGCAGTACTTC.

In DNA form, the CDR3 reads TGCAGCGGCCTGGACTACCGCACAGATACGCAGTATTTT. Translating it yields CSGLDYRTDTQYF. The rearrangement links TRBV29-1 to TRBJ2-3, with D perhaps TRBD2 (6 bases). The CDR3 sequence is 13 residues long. V was cut by 7 bases and J by 1 base, with 12 bases left in between. Germline loops: CDR1 SQVTM, CDR2 ANQGSEA.

This sequence joins TRBV9 and TRBJ1-1; TRBD1 agrees at 10 bases. This CDR3 is built from 17 residues. J lost 4 bases, V lost 3 bases, and 12 bases had no gene match. Germline CDR1 SGDLS, CDR2 YYNGEE. CDR3 sequence: CASSGQGAHLGSTEAFF. CDR3 nucleotides: TGTGCCAGCAGCGGACAGGGGGCACACCTCGGGAGCACTGAAGCTTTCTTT.

V is TRBV7-9 and J is TRBJ1-1, with D possibly matching TRBD1 (5 bases). The CDR3 contains 15 residues. The V gene's germline CDR1 is SEHNR and CDR2 FQNEAQ (reference sequence). The V and J ends lost 5 bases and 4 bases respectively, with 17 bases between them. The CDR3 spells CASSPRTPRATEAFF. The DNA for the CDR3 is TGTGCCAGCAGCCCTCGGACACCGAGGGCCACTGAAGCTTTCTTT.

V and J are TRBV27 and TRBJ1-5; unclear D gene. The germline CDR1 and CDR2 sequences are MNHEY and SMNVEV (reference sequence). CDR3 length: 13 residues. V lost 2 bases and J lost 6, with 8 bases in between. This CDR3 is CASSLVGIQPQHF. CDR3 coding DNA: TGTGCCAGCAGTTTAGTGGGGATTCAGCCCCAGCATTTT.

This clone occurred once. The chain employs TRBV5-1 and TRBJ2-1; 8 bases are shared with TRBD2. CDR3 size: 17 residues. V shed 1 base and J 0 bases; nucleotides not matched to a gene: 6. Germline V gene sequence: CDR1 SGHRS, CDR2 YFSETQ. CDR3: CASSLTGSGSSYNEQFF. Here the CDR3 DNA reads TGCGCCAGCAGCTTGACCGGGAGCGGGAGCTCCTACAATGAGCAGTTCTTC. Complete variable domain (other parts from reference TRBV5-1 and TRBJ2-1): KAGVTQTPRYLIKTRGQQVTLSCSPISGHRSVSWYQQTPGQGLQFLFEYFSETQRNKGNFPGRFSGRQFSNSRSEMNVSTLELGDSALYLCASSLTGSGSSYNEQFFGPGTRLTVL.

CDR3 loop: CASSFNAGHSYEQYF. The CDR3 nucleotides are TGTGCCAGCAGTTTTAATGCGGGGCACTCCTACGAGCAGTACTTC. The rearrangement joins TRBV27 to TRBJ2-7; TRBD2 might be the D (6 bases). The V end lost 3 bases, the J end lost 0 bases, and 12 bases lay between the germline ends. From germline, CDR1 is MNHEY and CDR2 SMNVEV (reference sequence). The CDR3 covers 15 residues.